One and the same sample provided the 6 T cell receptor beta chains below, sequenced in a study of vaccination and CD4 T cells after COVID-19. The treatment was: roughly 10-day PBMC culture with coronavirus spike peptide pools or control peptides (ViraFEST assay). With the Oncomine TCR Beta short-read assay, DNA from cultured CD4+ T cells was sequenced. TCRdb redid the calling of the PCR reads with MiXCR, one entry per CDR3 protein. The sample records approximately 12,000 distinct CDR3 sequences, more than 30% being singletons. Their recognized antigens are unknown. Material: CD4+ T cells from blood, cultured in vitro, obtained after SARS-CoV-2 vaccination. The receptors originated from a human donor who had recovered from COVID-19.

This clonotype came up a few times. The chain couples TRBV7-2 to TRBJ1-6; D ambiguous. Per the germline V gene, CDR1 is SGHTA and CDR2 is FQGNSA. V lost 0 bases and J 13 bases, leaving 7 bases between the germline ends. There are 12 residues in the CDR3. CDR3 coding DNA: TGTGCCAGCAGCTTAGCCGACTTCCCCCTCCACTTT. Protein product: CASSLADFPLHF.

V gene TRBV24-1 combines with J gene TRBJ2-4; 7 bases match TRBD2. The trim removed 4 bases at V and 8 bases at J, leaving 4 bases unmatched. CDR1 KGHDR and CDR2 SFDVKD come from the germline V gene. The CDR3 has 13 residues. The CDR3: CATSELGGDIQYF. Here the CDR3 DNA reads TGTGCCACCAGTGAGTTGGGGGGGGACATTCAGTACTTC.

As regards this clonotype: A read error may account for a junction end that differs from germline. V is TRBV7-7 and J is TRBJ2-5; D gene uncertain. CDR1 is SSHAT and CDR2 is FNYEAQ in the germline V gene (reference sequence). The CDR3 length is 15 residues. DNA for the CDR3: TGTGCTAGCAGCCCCCGAGGTGGGGTGGGAGAGACCCAGTACTTC. This gives the protein CASSPRGGVGETQYF. Drawing the rest from reference TRBV7-7 and TRBJ2-5, the complete variable domain is GAGVSQSPRYKVTKRGQDVTLRCDPISSHATLYWYQQALGQGPEFLTYFNYEAQPDKSGLPSDRFSAERPEGSISTLTIQRTEQRDSAMYRCASSPRGGVGETQYFGPGTRLLVL.

There are a few counts of this clonotype. This sequence joins TRBV5-4 and TRBJ1-2; 11 bases are shared with TRBD1. CDR3 length equals 16 residues. The trim removed 3 bases at V and 4 bases at J, leaving 8 bases unmatched. The V gene's germline CDR1 is SGHNT and CDR2 YYREEE (reference sequence). The CDR3 region has the DNA TGTGCCAGCAGCTATCACGGACAGGGGGCGGGCTATGGCTACACCTTC. It specifies CASSYHGQGAGYGYTF.

The chain has TRBV5-6 and TRBJ1-3, with D unclear. CDR3 length: 17 residues. The V and J ends lost 4 bases and 0 bases respectively, with 17 bases between them. CDR1 is SGHDT and CDR2 is YYEEEE in the germline V gene. For the CDR3, the DNA is TGTGCCAGCAGCCCGCCACGGTATTATCACTCTGGAAACACCATATATTTT. This codes for CASSPPRYYHSGNTIYF.

The CDR3 bases are TGTGCCAGTAGTCTGACAGGGGATGGGCTCGGAACAGATACGCAGTATTTT. This sequence encodes CASSLTGDGLGTDTQYF. V gene TRBV19 combines with J gene TRBJ2-3, with 8 bases fitting TRBD1. Germline V gene lookup returns CDR1 LNHDA and CDR2 SQIVND (reference sequence). The ends lost 5 bases at V and 3 bases at J; junction bases unmatched: 13. The CDR3 covers 17 residues.